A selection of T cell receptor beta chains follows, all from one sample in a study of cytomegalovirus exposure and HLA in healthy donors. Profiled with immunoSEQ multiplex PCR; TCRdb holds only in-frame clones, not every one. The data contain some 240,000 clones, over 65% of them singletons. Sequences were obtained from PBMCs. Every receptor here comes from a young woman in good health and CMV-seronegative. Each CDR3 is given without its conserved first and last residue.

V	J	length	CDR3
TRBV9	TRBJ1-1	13	ASSGQGALNTEAF
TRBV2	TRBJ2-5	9	ASRLEETQY
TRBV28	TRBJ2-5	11	ACEGGTQETQY
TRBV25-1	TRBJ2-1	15	ASSLSGRRSFGNEQF
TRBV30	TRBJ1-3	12	AWSVTGIGNTIY
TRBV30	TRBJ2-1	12	AWNQGREYNEQF
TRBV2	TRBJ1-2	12	ASLRTGVSYGYT
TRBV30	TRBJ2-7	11	ALVTGSAYEQY
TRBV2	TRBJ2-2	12	ASSQDRNTGELF
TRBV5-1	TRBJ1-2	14	ASSLESGAQGYGYT
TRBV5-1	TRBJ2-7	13	ASSFGLAGGYEQY
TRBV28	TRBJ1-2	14	ASSLHPGQTTYGYT
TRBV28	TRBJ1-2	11	ASSFRRNYGYT
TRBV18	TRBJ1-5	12	ASSPWRGNQPQH
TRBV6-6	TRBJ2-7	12	ASSYWDRDYEQY
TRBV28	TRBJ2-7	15	ASSSILLNRETYEQY
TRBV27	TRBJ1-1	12	ASSPVIMNTEAF
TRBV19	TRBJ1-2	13	ASSIVSGANSGYT
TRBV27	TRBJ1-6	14	ASSPASDRGRSPLH
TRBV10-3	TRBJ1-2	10	AISGPSYGYT
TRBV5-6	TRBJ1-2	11	ASSLKTNYGYT